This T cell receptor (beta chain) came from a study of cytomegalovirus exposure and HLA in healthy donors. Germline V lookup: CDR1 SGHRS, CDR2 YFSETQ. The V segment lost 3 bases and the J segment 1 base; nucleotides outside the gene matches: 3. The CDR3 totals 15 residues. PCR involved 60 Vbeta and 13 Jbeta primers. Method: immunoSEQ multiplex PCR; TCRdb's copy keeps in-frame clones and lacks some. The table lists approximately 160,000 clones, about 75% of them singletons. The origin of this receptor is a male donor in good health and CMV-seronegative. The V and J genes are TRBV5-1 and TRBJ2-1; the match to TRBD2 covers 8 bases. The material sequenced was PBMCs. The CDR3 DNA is TGCGCCAGCAGCTCTCCTAGCGGGTCCTACAATGAGCAGTTCTTC. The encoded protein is CASSSPSGSYNEQFF.